This T cell receptor beta chain was sequenced for a study of blood T cell repertoires in COVID-19. Study overall: The analysed material was cDNA or gDNA that came from T cells, B-cell-depleted T cells, or PBMCs.

The CDR3 has 17 amino acids. V was clipped by 4 bases and J by 1 base, with 19 bases between them. Germline CDR1 SGHAT, CDR2 FQDESV (reference sequence). Original handling: Amplification with reference gene primers provided the estimates of nucleated cell counts. Sequenced by immunoSEQ multiplex PCR; TCRdb stores in-frame clones only, minus some. V and J calls and clone size follow that table, whereas D and trimming were derived from the DNA. The table shows about 58,000 clones, with about 88% occurring only once. This clone was found a few times. V gene TRBV11-1 combines with J gene TRBJ1-1, with D maybe TRBD1 (6 bases). Sequences were obtained from peripheral blood. This receptor was taken from a human donor with active COVID-19. The donor label of this sample is uncertain. The CDR3 here is CASSSAIGRGSNTEAFF. CDR3 in DNA: TGTGCCAGCAGCTCAGCTATAGGCAGGGGCTCGAACACTGAAGCTTTCTTT.